The rows below give T cell receptor beta chains drawn from one sample of a study of blood T cell repertoires in COVID-19. Only in-frame clones appear in the TCRdb table, and some are missing; sequencing was by immunoSEQ multiplex PCR. The data contain 55,000 to 75,000 clones, less than 85% of them singletons. Sequencing was done on a sample of peripheral blood. The receptor source for this set is a man older than 75 with active COVID-19. CDR3s include the opening cysteine and the closing phenylalanine or tryptophan. D genes are given only for firm matches. Clone size is given for some rows only: seen once, a few or many times, or a class if the clone is expanded.

>TRBV27|NA|TRBD2|TRBJ2-7
TGTGCCAGCAGGCAGGGAGCGGGAAGTTCGGAGCAGTACTTC
CASRQGAGSSEQYF
>TRBV28|NA|NA|TRBJ2-7
TGTGCCAGCAGTTCCCTCCCTACCTACGAGCAGTACTTC
CASSSLPTYEQYF
>TRBV5-1|NA|TRBD1|TRBJ2-2
TGCGCCAGCAGCTCCGGGACAGGGGGTACCGGGGAGCTGTTTTTT
CASSSGTGGTGELFF
>TRBV19|NA|NA|TRBJ2-1
TGTGCCAGTAGTGTCGAGCTAGCGGACAGCTACAATGAGCAGTTCTTC
CASSVELADSYNEQFF
>TRBV15|NA|NA|TRBJ2-7
TGTGCCACCAGCAGAGATCGGGCCGGGGGCTACGAGCAGTACTTC
CATSRDRAGGYEQYF
>TRBV5-1|NA|TRBD2|TRBJ2-1
TGCGCCAGCAGCTTGGCGGCTAGCGGGGGGCGGGAGCAGTTCTTC
CASSLAASGGREQFF
>TRBV5-5|few|TRBD2|TRBJ2-5
TGTGCCAGCAGCTTGATGCGGTTGTACGGGAGGGAGACCCAGTACTTC
CASSLMRLYGRETQYF
>TRBV6-1|few|NA|TRBJ2-7
TGTGCCAGCAGTGAACAGGAGGGTTCCTACGAGCAGTACTTC
CASSEQEGSYEQYF
>TRBV28|NA|NA|TRBJ2-5
TGTGCCAGCAGTTTAGGCAGGGGAGAGACCCAGTACTTC
CASSLGRGETQYF
>TRBV7-2|once|TRBD1|TRBJ2-1
TGTGCCAGCAGCCTACTAACAGGGGACCACCCCTACAATGAGCAGTTCTTC
CASSLLTGDHPYNEQFF
>TRBV28|NA|NA|TRBJ1-2
TGTGCCAGCAGGCAGCAGGATCGCGGCTACACCTTC
CASRQQDRGYTF
>TRBV4-3|NA|TRBD1|TRBJ2-2
TGCGCCAGCAGCCTGGACAGGGGAAGGATCGGGGAGCTGTTTTTT
CASSLDRGRIGELFF
>TRBV4-2|NA|TRBD1|TRBJ1-4
TGTGCCAGCAGCCAACAAGGGACAGGGGGTGAAAAACTGTTTTTT
CASSQQGTGGEKLFF
>TRBV7-8|NA|NA|TRBJ1-2
TGTGCCAGCAGCTCACTAGGCCGAATCTATGGCTACACCTTC
CASSSLGRIYGYTF
>TRBV29-1|NA|TRBD1|TRBJ1-1
TGCAGCGTGAGGGAGACAGGGGATGGAGCTTTCTTT
CSVRETGDGAFF
>TRBV19|NA|TRBD2|TRBJ2-7
TGTGCCAGTAGTCCGGGGACTAGCGCAACCTACGAGCAGTACTTC
CASSPGTSATYEQYF
>TRBV3-1/TRBV3-2|NA|NA|TRBJ1-1
TGTGCCAGCAGCCAATTTAACAGGAACACTGAAGCTTTCTTT
CASSQFNRNTEAFF
>TRBV7-6|NA|NA|TRBJ2-1
TGTGCCAGCAGCTTAGATCCGGCTAGAGGGGTGGGGGCGAGCTCCTACAATGAGCAGTTCTTC
CASSLDPARGVGASSYNEQFF
>TRBV18|NA|TRBD1|TRBJ1-1
TGTGCCAGCTCACCCAACCGGGACAGCGCTTTCTTT
CASSPNRDSAFF
>TRBV27|NA|NA|TRBJ2-2
TGTGCCAGCACCAAAGGCAGCCTGAGGGGGGGATCCACCGGGGAGCTGTTTTTT
CASTKGSLRGGSTGELFF
>TRBV21-1|NA|NA|TRBJ2-3
TGTGCCACCACCCCAATAAGACAGGGGGTCACAGATACGCAGTATTTT
CATTPIRQGVTDTQYF
>TRBV5-8|NA|TRBD1|TRBJ2-5
TGTGCCAGCAGCATGCGACAGGGAGAGACCCAGTACTTC
CASSMRQGETQYF
>TRBV7-9|NA|TRBD1|TRBJ1-1
TGTGCCAGCAGTCCTAACAGGGGACGGACTGAAGCTTTCTTT
CASSPNRGRTEAFF
>TRBV19|NA|NA|TRBJ2-6
TGTGCCAGTAGTACCGGGACACCCTCTGGGGCCAACGTCCTGACTTTC
CASSTGTPSGANVLTF
>TRBV7-9|NA|TRBD1|TRBJ1-1
TGTGCCAGCAGTACAGGGGTAACTGAAGCTTTCTTT
CASSTGVTEAFF
>TRBV18|once|TRBD1|TRBJ2-5
TGTGCCAGCTCACCTACAGGGGGCCGTGAGACCCAGTACTTC
CASSPTGGRETQYF
>TRBV7-6|NA|TRBD2|TRBJ2-3
TGTGCCAGCAGCACCTCTAGCGGGAGGATTGGAGATACGCAGTATTTT
CASSTSSGRIGDTQYF
>TRBV11-2|NA|TRBD2|TRBJ2-3
TGTGCCAGCAGCCGAATAGCGGGGGGGACGGCAACAGATACGCAGTATTTT
CASSRIAGGTATDTQYF
>TRBV19|NA|NA|TRBJ2-5
TGTGCCAGTACCCGCAGGGCGGACCAAGAGACCCAGTACTTC
CASTRRADQETQYF
>TRBV19|NA|NA|TRBJ2-1
TGTGCCAGTAGTACGTTATTTCCAATTCCGGGTGAGCAGTTCTTC
CASSTLFPIPGEQFF
>TRBV28|NA|NA|TRBJ2-3
TGTGCCATTCAGGGGCTCACAGATACGCAGTATTTT
CAIQGLTDTQYF
>TRBV5-5|NA|NA|TRBJ2-7
TGTGCCAGCAGCTTGGGCCCTGGGACACCCACCTACGAGCAGTACTTC
CASSLGPGTPTYEQYF
>TRBV6-2/TRBV6-3|NA|NA|TRBJ2-1
TGTGCCAGCAGTTACGGGCGGGGGCCGTTCTTC
CASSYGRGPFF
>TRBV6-5|NA|TRBD2|TRBJ2-1
TGTGCCAGCAGTACGGGACTAGCGGGAGTAAATGAGCAGTTCTTC
CASSTGLAGVNEQFF
>TRBV4-2|NA|NA|TRBJ1-2
TGTGCCAGCAGCCCAACCCCAGGGATAGACTATGGCTACACCTTC
CASSPTPGIDYGYTF
>TRBV27|NA|TRBD1|TRBJ1-2
TGTGCCAGCACCAAGACGGGACAGGGGCCGCTTACTAACTATGGCTACACCTTC
CASTKTGQGPLTNYGYTF
>TRBV4-1|NA|NA|TRBJ1-3
TGCGCCAGCAGCCTCCCGGGGGACTCTGGAAACACCATATATTTT
CASSLPGDSGNTIYF
>TRBV3-1/TRBV3-2|NA|TRBD1|TRBJ2-6
TGTGCCAGCAGCCGCTCCGGGACAGGCCGCTCTGGGGCCAACGTCCTGACTTTC
CASSRSGTGRSGANVLTF
>TRBV11-2|NA|NA|TRBJ1-5
TGTGCCAGCAGCTCCTACAGCAATCAGCCCCAGCATTTT
CASSSYSNQPQHF
>TRBV9|NA|TRBD1|TRBJ2-5
TGTGCCAGCAGCCCCCGGGCAGGGGGAAGTTTGGAGACCCAGTACTTC
CASSPRAGGSLETQYF